This T cell receptor beta chain was sequenced for a study of glioma-infiltrating T cells after dendritic cell vaccination. This table comes from immunoSEQ multiplex PCR, and its TCRdb copy is limited to in-frame clones, with some not included. Found here are about 92,000 clones, 85% to 90% of them singletons; the top ten hold 15% to 19%. CDR1 is SNHLY and CDR2 is FYNNEI in the germline V gene. There are 15 residues in the CDR3. Between the trimmed V and J ends, which lost 6 bases and 1 base, there was a span of 15 bases. Sequences were derived from blood, sampled before dendritic cell vaccination. The V call is TRBV2, the J call TRBJ1-1, with a weak D call TRBD1 (6 bases). The sequence was obtained from a human donor with glioblastoma. The DNA for the CDR3 is TGTGCCAGCAGGAAACAGGGTACTTCGAACACTGAAGCTTTCTTT. Its protein product is CASRKQGTSNTEAFF.